This T cell receptor beta chain was captured in a study of T cell repertoires in cytomegalovirus infection. TCRdb independently ran MiXCR on the reads; one entry per CDR3 protein. The repertoire consists of approximately 260,000 distinct CDR3 sequences, with around 15% occurring once and the leading ten covering approximately 51%. This clonotype was counted between two and nine times. Material for sequencing was CD8+ T cells from PBMCs. The sequence derives from a human donor in good health (CMV status not recorded). Some clones in this sample may be carry-over from other donors' samples.

The CDR3 protein is CASSEGLGLAGGLTDTQYF. CDR3 DNA sequence: TGCGCCAGCAGTGAAGGGCTCGGACTAGCGGGGGGGCTGACAGATACGCAGTATTTT. The chain links TRBV10-2 to TRBJ2-3; 15 bases agree with TRBD2. There are 19 residues in the CDR3. Germline trimming cut 3 bases from V and 3 bases from J; bases unmatched to any gene: 10. CDR1 and CDR2 from the germline V gene are WSHSY and SAAADI.